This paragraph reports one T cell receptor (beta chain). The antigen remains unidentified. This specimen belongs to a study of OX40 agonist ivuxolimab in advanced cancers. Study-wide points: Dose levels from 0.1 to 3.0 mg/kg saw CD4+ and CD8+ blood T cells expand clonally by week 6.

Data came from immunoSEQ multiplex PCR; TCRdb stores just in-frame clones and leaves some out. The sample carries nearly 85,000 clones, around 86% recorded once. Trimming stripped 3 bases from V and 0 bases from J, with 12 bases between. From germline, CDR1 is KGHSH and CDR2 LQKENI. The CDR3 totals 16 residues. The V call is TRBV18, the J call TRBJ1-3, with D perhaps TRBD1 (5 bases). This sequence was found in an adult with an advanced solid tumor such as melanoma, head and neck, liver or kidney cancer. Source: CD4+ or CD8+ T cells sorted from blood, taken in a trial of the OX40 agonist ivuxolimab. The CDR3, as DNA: TGTGCCAGCTCACCTCAACAGGTTTTCTCTGGAAACACCATATATTTT. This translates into CASSPQQVFSGNTIYF.